The source of this T cell receptor beta chain is a study of blood T cell repertoires in COVID-19. Assay: immunoSEQ multiplex PCR; the TCRdb copy retains only in-frame clones and omits some. This table has approximately 90,000 clones, 65% to 85% appearing once. Followed over time, Seattle patients had been enrolled while infection was active. The sample taken for sequencing was peripheral blood. This TCR was recovered from a man aged 70 or older with COVID-19, enrolled during active disease.

The CDR3 DNA reads as TGTGCCAGTAGTATACAGGGGAGCTCTGGAAACACCATATATTTT. Translation gives CASSIQGSSGNTIYF. This chain connects TRBV19 to TRBJ1-3, with a tentative D call TRBD1 (6 bases). V lost 2 bases, J lost 0 bases, and 8 bases lay in between. CDR1 is LNHDA, CDR2 SQIVND, per germline (reference sequence). This CDR3 comprises 15 residues.